These 6 T cell receptor beta chains were all obtained from the same sample, sequenced in a study of T cells in Graves' hyperthyroidism and ophthalmopathy. RNA transcripts gave rise to amplified TCR beta CDR3 regions. The primer set for the first-round RT-PCR of the TCR CDR3 was HTBI. TCRdb called the multiplex PCR reads again in MiXCR, with one record for every CDR3 protein. This sample has 750,000 to 950,000 distinct CDR3 sequences, with roughly 40% found just once. Sequenced sample: blood. These receptors were obtained from a man between 18 and 35 years old with Graves' hyperthyroidism.

This clonotype was seen ten or more times. The rearrangement uses TRBV20-1 and TRBJ1-5; 10 positions agree with TRBD1. With V trimmed by 6 bases and J by 2 bases, 10 bases remained unmatched. Germline V CDR1 and CDR2: DFQATT, SNEGSKA (reference sequence). This CDR3 comprises 16 residues. This chain's CDR3 is CSALPFGTGGNQPQHF. CDR3 DNA: TGCAGTGCGCTTCCCTTTGGGACAGGGGGCAATCAGCCCCAGCATTTT.

The table lists this clonotype with many counts. This chain joins TRBV19 and TRBJ1-1; D gene ambiguous. The CDR3 is 12 amino acids. CDR1 LNHDA and CDR2 SQIVND come from the germline V gene (reference sequence). V lost 6 bases and J 4 bases, leaving 9 bases between the germline ends. As DNA, the CDR3 is TGTGCCAGTAGGGACTTGATCACTGAAGCTTTCTTT. Encoded protein: CASRDLITEAFF.

This clonotype was observed at least ten times. The chain uses TRBV5-6 and TRBJ1-5; D may be TRBD1 (6 bases). The CDR3 length is 14 residues. The germline gives CDR1 SGHDT, CDR2 YYEEEE. With 2 bases removed from V and 6 bases from J, the gap between germline ends came to 12 bases. CDR3: CASSFRQAGQPQHF. The DNA of the CDR3 is TGTGCCAGCAGCTTCAGACAGGCGGGTCAGCCCCAGCATTTT.

This clonotype has just a few counts. V usage is TRBV14 and J usage is TRBJ1-1; no clear D gene. Trimming left V 5 bases short and J 4 bases short, with 11 bases between. The CDR3 has 13 amino acids. The germline V gene encodes CDR1 SGHDN and CDR2 FVKESK. The CDR3 spells CASSTTTVTEAFF. CDR3 in DNA: TGTGCCAGCAGCACGACCACAGTCACTGAAGCTTTCTTT.

This clonotype was observed many times. The DNA for the CDR3 is TGTGCCGGGTCGACAGGCCAGAGCTCCTACGAGCAGTACTTC. Encoded protein: CAGSTGQSSYEQYF. The V gene is TRBV7-9, the J gene TRBJ2-7; D may be TRBD1 (6 bases). The CDR3 is 14 amino acids. Germline loops: CDR1 SEHNR, CDR2 FQNEAQ (reference sequence). Trimming removed 11 bases from V and 0 bases from J, with 17 bases in between. The whole variable domain, remainder taken from reference TRBV7-9 and TRBJ2-7, is DTGVSQNPRHKITKRGQNVTFRCDPISEHNRLYWYRQTLGQGPEFLTYFQNEAQLEKSRLLSDRFSAERPKGSFSTLEIQRTEQGDSAMYLCAGSTGQSSYEQYFGPGTRLTVT.

Worth noting for this clonotype: This may be a read error: a much more frequent sequence differs by one nucleotide. The rearrangement links TRBV7-2 to TRBJ1-1; the D gene is possibly TRBD1 (5 bases). The germline gives CDR1 SGHTA, CDR2 FQGNSA. V was cut by 4 bases and J by 1 base, with 16 bases left in between. This CDR3 is 16 amino acids long. The CDR3: CASSSPGGGRNTEAFF. The DNA of the CDR3 is TGTGCCAGCAGCTCCCCTGGCGGGGGTCGGAACACTGAAGCTTTCTTT.